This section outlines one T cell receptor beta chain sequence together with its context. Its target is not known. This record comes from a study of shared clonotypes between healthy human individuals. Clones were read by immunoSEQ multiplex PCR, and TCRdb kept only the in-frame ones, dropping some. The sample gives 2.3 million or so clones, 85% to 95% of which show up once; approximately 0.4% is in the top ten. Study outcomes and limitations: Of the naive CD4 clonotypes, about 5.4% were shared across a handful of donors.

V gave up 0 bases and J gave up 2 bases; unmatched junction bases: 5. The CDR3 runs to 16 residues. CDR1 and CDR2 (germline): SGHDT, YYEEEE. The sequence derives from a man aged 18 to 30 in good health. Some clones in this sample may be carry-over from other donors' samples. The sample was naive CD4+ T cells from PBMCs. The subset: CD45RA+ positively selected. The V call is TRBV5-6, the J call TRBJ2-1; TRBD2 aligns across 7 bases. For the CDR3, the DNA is TGTGCCAGCAGCTTGGCCGGGCGGGGGACCTACAATGAGCAGTTCTTC. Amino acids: CASSLAGRGTYNEQFF. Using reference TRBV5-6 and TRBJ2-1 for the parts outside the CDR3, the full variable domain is DAGVTQSPTHLIKTRGQQVTLRCSPKSGHDTVSWYQQALGQGPQFIFQYYEEEERQRGNFPDRFSGHQFPNYSSELNVNALLLGDSALYLCASSLAGRGTYNEQFFGPGTRLTVL.